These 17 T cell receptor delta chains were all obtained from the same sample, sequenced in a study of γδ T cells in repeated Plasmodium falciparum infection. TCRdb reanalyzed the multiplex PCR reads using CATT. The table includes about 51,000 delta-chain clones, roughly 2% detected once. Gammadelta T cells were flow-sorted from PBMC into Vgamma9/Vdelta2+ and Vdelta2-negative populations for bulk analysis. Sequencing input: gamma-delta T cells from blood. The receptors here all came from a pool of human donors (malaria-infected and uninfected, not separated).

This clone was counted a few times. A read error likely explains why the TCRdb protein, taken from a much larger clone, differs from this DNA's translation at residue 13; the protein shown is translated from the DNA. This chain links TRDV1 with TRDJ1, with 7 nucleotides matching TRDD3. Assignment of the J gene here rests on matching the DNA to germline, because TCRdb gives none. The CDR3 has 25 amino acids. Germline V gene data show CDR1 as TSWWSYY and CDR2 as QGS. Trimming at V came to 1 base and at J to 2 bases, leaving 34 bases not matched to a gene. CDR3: CALGEQGFSQVLRDTISPWTDKLIF. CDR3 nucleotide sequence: TGTGCTCTTGGGGAACAGGGCTTCTCACAAGTACTGAGGGATACCATATCGCCGTGGACCGATAAACTCATCTTT.

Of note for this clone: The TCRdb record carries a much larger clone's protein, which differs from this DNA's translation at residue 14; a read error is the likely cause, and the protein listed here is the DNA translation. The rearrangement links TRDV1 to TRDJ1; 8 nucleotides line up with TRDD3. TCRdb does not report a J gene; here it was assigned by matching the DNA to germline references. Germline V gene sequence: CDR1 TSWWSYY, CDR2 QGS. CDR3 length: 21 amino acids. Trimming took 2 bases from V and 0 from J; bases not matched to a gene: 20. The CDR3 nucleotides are TGTGCTCTTGGGGAAAAGACGTACTGGGGATACTACCCCAAGTACACCGATAAACTCATCTTT. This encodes CALGEKTYWGYYPKYTDKLIF.

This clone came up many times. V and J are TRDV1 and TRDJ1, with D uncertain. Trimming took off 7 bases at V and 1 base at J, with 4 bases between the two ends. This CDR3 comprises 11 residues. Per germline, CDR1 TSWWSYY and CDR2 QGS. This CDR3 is CALVSTDKLIF. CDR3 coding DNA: TGTGCTCTTGTAAGCACCGATAAACTCATCTTT.

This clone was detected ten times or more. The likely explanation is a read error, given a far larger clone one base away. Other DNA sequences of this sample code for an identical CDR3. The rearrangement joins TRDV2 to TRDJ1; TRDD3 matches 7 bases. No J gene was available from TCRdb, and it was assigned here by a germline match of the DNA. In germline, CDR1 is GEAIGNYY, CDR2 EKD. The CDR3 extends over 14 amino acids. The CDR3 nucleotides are TGTGCCTGTGACTCACTGGGGACTACCGACAAACTCATCTTT. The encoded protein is CACDSLGTTDKLIF.

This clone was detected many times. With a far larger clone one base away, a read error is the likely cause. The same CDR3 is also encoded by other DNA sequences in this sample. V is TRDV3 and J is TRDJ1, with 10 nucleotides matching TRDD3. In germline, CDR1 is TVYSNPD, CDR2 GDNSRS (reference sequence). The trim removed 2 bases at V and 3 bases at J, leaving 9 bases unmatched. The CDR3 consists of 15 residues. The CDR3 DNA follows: TGTGCCTTTCGAGGTTACTGGGGGATCCCCGATAAACTCATCTTT. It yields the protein CAFRGYWGIPDKLIF.

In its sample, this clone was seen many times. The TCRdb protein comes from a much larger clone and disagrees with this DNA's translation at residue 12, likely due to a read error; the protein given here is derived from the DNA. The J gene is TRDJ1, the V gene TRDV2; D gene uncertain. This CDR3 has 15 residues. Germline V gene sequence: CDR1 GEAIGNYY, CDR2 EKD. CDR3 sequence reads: CACDTKGLNTDELIF. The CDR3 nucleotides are TGTGCCTGTGACACCAAGGGGTTAAACACCGATGAACTCATCTTT.

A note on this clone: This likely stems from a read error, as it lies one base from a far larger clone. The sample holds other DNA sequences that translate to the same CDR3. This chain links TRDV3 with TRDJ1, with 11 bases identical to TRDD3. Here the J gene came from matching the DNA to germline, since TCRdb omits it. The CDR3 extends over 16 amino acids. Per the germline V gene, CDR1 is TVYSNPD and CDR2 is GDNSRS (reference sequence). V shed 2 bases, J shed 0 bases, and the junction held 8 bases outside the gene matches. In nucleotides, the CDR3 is TGTGCCTTTGACCTTGGGGGATACGGCTACACCGATAAACTCATCTTT. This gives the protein CAFDLGGYGYTDKLIF. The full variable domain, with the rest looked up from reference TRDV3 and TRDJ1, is CDKVTQSSPDQTVASGSEVVLLCTYDTVYSNPDLFWYRIRPDYSFQFVFYGDNSRSEGADFTQGRFSVKHILTQKAFHLVISPVRTEDSATYYCAFDLGGYGYTDKLIFGKGTRVTVEP.

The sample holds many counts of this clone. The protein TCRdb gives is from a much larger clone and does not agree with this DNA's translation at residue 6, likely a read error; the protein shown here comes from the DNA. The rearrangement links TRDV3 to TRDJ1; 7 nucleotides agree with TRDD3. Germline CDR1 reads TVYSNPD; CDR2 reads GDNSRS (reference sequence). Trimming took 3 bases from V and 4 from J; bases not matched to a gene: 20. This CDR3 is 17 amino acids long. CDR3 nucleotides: TGTGCCTTAATTTCCTCCCTGCCGGCTGGGGGCCTCGATAAACTCATCTTT. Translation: CALISSLPAGGLDKLIF.

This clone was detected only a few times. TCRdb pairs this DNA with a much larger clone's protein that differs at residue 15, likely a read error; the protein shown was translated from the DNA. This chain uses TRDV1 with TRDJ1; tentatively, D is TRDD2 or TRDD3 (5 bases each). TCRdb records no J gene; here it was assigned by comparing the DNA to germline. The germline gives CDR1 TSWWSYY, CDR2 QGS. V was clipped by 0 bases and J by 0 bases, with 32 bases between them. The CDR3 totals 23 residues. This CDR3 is CALGELSFPTVRLLEENTDKLIF. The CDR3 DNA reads TGTGCTCTTGGGGAACTAAGCTTCCCTACGGTACGTCTACTGGAGGAAAACACCGATAAACTCATCTTT.

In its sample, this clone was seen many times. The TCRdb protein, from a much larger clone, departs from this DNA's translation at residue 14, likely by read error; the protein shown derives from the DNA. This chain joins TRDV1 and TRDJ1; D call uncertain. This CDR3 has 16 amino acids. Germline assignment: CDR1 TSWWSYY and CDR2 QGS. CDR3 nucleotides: TGTGCTCTTGGGGACCCGTCCTTTTTCGACACCGATAAACCCATCTTT. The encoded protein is CALGDPSFFDTDKPIF.

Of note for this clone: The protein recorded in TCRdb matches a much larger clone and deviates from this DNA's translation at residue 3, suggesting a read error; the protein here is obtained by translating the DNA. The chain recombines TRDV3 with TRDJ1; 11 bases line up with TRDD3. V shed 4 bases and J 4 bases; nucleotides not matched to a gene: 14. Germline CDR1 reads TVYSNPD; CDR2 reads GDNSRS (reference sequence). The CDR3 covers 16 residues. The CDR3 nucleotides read TGTGCCTCTAGCCCTGGGGGATACCTTGATGGCGATAAACTCATCTTT. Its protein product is CASSPGGYLDGDKLIF.

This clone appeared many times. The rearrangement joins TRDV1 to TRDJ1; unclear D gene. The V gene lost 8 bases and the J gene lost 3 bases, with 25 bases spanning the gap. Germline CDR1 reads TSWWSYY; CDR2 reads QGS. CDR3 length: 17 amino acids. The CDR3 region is CALYNPLSESLADKLIF. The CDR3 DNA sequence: TGTGCTCTTTACAATCCGCTATCTGAGTCCTTAGCCGATAAACTCATCTTT.

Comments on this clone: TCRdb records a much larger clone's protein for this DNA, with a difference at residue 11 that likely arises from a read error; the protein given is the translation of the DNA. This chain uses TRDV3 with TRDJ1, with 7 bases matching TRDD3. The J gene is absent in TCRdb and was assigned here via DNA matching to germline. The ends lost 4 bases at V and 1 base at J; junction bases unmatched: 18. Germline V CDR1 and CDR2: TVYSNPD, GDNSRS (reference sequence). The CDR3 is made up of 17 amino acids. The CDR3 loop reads CASDHLLGVQCTDKLIF. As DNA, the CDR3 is TGTGCCTCCGACCACCTCCTGGGGGTCCAGTGCACCGATAAACTCATCTTT.

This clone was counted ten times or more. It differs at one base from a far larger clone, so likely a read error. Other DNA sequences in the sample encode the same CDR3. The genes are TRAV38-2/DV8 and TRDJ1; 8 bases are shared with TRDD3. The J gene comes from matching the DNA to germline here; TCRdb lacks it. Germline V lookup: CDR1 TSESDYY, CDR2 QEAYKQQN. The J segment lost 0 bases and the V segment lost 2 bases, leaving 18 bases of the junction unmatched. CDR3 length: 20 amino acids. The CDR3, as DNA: TGTGCTTATAGGAGTTTCTACTTCCCCTGGGGATACTTGTACACCGATAAACTCATCTTT. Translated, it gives CAYRSFYFPWGYLYTDKLIF.

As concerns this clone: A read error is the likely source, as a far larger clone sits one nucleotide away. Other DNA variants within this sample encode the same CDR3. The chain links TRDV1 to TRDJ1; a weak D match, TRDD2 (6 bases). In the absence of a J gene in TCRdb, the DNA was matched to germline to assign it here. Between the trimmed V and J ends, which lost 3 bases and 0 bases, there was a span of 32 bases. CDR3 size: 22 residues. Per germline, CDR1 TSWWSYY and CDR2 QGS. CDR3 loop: CALGDAPSSLIHLIQYTDKLIF. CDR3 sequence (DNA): TGTGCTCTTGGGGACGCTCCTTCTTCCTTAATCCACCTGATCCAGTACACCGATAAACTCATCTTT.

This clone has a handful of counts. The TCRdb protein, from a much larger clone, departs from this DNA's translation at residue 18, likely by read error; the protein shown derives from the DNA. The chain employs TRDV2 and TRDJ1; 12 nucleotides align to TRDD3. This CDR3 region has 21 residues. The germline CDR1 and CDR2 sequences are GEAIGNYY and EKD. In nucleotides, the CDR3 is TGTGCCTGTGACACTCTTTTACTGGGGGATACTGACCTCGACAACACCGATAACCTCATCTTT. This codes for CACDTLLLGDTDLDNTDNLIF.

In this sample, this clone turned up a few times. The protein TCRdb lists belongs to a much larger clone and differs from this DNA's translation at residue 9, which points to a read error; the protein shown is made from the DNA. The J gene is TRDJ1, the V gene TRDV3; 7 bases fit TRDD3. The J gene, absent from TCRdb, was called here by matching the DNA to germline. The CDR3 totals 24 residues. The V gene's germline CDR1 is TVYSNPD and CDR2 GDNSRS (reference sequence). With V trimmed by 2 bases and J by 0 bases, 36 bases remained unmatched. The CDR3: CAFYHHFSGARQTGDGWNTDKLIF. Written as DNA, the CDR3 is TGTGCCTTTTACCACCACTTTTCAGGGGCACGACAGACGGGGGATGGATGGAACACCGATAAACTCATCTTT.